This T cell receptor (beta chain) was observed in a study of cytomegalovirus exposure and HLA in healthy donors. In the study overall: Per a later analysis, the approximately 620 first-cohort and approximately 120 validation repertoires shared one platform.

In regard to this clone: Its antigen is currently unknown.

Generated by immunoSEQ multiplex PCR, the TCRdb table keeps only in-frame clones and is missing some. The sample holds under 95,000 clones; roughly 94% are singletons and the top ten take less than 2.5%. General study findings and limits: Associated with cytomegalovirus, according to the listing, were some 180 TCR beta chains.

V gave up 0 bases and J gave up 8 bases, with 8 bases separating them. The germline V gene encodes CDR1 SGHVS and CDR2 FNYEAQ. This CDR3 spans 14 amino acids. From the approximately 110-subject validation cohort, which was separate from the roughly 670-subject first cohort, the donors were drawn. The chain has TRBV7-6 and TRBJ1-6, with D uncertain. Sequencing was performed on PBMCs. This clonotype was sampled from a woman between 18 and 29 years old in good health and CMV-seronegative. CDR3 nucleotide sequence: TGTGCCAGCAGCTTAGCGAGAGTCGATTCACCCCTCCACTTT. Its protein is CASSLARVDSPLHF.